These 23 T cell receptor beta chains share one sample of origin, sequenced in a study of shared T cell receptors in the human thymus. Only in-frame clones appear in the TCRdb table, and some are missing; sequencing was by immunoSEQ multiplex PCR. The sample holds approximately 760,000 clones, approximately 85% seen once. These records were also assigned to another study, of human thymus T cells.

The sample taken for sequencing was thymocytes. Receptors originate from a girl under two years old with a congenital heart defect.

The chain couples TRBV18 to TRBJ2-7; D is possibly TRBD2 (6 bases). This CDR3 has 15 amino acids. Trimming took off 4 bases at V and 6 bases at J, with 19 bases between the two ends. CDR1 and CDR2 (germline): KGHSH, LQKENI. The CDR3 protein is CASSRGEEGSGEQYF. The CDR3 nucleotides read TGTGCCAGCTCACGTGGAGAGGAGGGTAGTGGCGAGCAGTACTTC.

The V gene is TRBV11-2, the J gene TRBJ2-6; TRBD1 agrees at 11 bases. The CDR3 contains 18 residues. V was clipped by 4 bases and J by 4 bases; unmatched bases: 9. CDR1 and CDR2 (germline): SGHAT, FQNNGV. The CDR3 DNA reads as TGTGCCAGCAGCTACGTCCGGGACAGGGGGTCGGGGGCCAACGTCCTGACTTTC. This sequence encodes CASSYVRDRGSGANVLTF.

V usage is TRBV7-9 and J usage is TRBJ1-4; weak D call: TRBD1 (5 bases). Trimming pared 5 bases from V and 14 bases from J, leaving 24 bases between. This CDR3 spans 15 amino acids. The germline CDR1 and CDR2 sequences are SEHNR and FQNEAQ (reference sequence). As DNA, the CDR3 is TGTGCCAGCAGCCCCGTAGGGACGGCGGTTGGGGGGCTGTTTTTT. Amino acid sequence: CASSPVGTAVGGLFF.

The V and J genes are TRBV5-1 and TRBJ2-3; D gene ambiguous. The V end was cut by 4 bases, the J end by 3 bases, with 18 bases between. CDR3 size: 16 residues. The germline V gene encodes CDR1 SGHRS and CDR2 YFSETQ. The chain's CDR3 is CASSPRHVARTDTQYF. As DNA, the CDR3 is TGCGCCAGCAGCCCAAGACACGTCGCCAGAACAGATACGCAGTATTTT.

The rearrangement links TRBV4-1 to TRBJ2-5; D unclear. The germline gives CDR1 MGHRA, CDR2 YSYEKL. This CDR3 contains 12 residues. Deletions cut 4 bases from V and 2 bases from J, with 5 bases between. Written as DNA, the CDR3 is TGCGCCAGCAGCCCGGGTCAAGAGACCCAGTACTTC. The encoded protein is CASSPGQETQYF.

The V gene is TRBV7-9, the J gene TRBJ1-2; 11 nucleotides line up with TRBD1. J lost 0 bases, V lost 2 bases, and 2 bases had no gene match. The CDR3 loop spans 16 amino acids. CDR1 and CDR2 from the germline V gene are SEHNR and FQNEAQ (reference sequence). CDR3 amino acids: CASSLPGQGANYGYTF. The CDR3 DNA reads TGTGCCAGCAGCTTACCGGGACAGGGGGCTAACTATGGCTACACCTTC.

This chain's CDR3 is CASSQNRGPYEQYF. The CDR3 region has the DNA TGCGCCAGCAGCCAAAACAGGGGGCCCTACGAGCAGTACTTC. The chain joins TRBV4-3 to TRBJ2-7, with 9 bases that match TRBD1. Germline V gives CDR1 LGHNA, CDR2 YSLEER. The CDR3 contains 14 residues. The ends lost 2 bases at V and 2 bases at J; junction bases unmatched: 1.

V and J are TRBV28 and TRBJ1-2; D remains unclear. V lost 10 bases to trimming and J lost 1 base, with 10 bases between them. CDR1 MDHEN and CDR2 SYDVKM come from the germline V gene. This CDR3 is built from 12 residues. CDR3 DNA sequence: TGTGCCACCCCCGGAGATAACTATGGCTACACCTTC. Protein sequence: CATPGDNYGYTF.

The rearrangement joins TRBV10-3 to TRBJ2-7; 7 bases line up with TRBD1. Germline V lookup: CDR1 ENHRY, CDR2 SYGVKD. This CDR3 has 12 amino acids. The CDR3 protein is CVTGDPLDEQYF. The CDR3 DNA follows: TGTGTCACAGGGGACCCTCTGGACGAGCAGTACTTC.

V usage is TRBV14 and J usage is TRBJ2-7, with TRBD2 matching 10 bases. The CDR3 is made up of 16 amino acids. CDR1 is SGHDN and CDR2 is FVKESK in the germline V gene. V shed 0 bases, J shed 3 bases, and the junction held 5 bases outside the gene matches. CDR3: CASSQDMSSGGYEQYF. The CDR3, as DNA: TGTGCCAGCAGCCAAGATATGTCTAGCGGGGGCTACGAGCAGTACTTC.

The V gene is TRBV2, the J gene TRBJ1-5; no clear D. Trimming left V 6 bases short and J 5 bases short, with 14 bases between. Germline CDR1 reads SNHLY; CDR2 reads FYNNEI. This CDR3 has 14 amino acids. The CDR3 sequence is CASRSNTPYQPQHF. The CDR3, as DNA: TGTGCCAGCAGGAGTAATACTCCCTATCAGCCCCAGCATTTT.

The DNA for the CDR3 is TGTGCCAGCAGCTTAGTTCCCCGGCCACGACAGGGTAATCTCCTCAATGAGCAGTTCTTC. Protein: CASSLVPRPRQGNLLNEQFF. This chain uses TRBV7-6 with TRBJ2-1; 7 bases are a match to TRBD1. CDR3 size: 20 residues. CDR1 is SGHVS and CDR2 is FNYEAQ in the germline V gene. Unmatched junction bases numbered 21, after V lost 1 base and J lost 6 bases.

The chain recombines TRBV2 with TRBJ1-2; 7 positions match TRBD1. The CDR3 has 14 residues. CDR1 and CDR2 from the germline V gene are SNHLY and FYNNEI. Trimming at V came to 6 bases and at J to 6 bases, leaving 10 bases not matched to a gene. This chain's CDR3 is CASSIPSGGNGYTF. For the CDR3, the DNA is TGTGCCAGCAGCATACCATCAGGGGGGAATGGCTACACCTTC.

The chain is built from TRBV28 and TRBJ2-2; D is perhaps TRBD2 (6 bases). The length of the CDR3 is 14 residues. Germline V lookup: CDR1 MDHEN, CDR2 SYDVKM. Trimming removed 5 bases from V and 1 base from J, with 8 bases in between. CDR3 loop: CASSLGGNTGELFF. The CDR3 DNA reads TGTGCCAGCAGTCTCGGGGGGAACACCGGGGAGCTGTTTTTT.

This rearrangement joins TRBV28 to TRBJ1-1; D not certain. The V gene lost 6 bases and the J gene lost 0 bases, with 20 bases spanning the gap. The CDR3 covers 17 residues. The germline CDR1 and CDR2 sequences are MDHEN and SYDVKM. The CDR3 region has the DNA TGTGCCAGCAGCCGACGCTACCGGGGAGGAATGAACACTGAAGCTTTCTTT. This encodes CASSRRYRGGMNTEAFF. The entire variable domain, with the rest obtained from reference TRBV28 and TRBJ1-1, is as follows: DVKVTQSSRYLVKRTGEKVFLECVQDMDHENMFWYRQDPGLGLRLIYFSYDVKMKEKGDIPEGYSVSREKKERFSLILESASTNQTSMYLCASSRRYRGGMNTEAFFGQGTRLTVV.

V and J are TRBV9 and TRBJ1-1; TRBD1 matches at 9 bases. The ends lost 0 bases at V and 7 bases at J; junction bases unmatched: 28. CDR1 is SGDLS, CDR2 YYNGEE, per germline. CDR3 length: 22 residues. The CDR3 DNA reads TGTGCCAGCAGCGTAGATTCGCGACAGGGGGTGAGCTCGGGGCCTCCCCCAAATGAAGCTTTCTTT. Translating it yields CASSVDSRQGVSSGPPPNEAFF.

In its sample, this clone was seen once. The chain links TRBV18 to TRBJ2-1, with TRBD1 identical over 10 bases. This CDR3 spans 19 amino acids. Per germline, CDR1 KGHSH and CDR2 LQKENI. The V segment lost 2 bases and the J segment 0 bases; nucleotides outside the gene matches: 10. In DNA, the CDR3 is TGTGCCAGCTCACCAACGAAAGGGACAGGGGAAGGCTCCTACAATGAGCAGTTCTTC. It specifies CASSPTKGTGEGSYNEQFF.

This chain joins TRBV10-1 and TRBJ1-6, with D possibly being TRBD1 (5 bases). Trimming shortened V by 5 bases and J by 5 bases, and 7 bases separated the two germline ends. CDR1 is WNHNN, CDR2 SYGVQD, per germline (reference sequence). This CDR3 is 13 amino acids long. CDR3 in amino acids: CASSRQNNSPLHF. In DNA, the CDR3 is TGCGCCAGCAGTCGACAGAATAATTCACCCCTCCACTTT.

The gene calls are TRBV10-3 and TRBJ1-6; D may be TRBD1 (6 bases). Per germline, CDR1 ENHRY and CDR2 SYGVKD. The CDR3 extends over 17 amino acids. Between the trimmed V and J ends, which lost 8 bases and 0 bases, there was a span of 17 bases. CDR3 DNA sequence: TGTGCCATCGGGACAAAGACTATAAGCTCCTATAATTCACCCCTCCACTTT. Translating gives CAIGTKTISSYNSPLHF.

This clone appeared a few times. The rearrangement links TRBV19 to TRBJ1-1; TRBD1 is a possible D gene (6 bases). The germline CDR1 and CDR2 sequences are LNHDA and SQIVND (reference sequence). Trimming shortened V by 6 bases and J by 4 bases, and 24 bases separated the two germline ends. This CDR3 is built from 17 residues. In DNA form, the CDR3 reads TGTGCCAGTAGCGACCTCCTACAGGGTTGGGTCGTCACTGAAGCTTTCTTT. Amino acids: CASSDLLQGWVVTEAFF.

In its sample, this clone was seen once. The CDR3 sequence: CASSKTVTYEQYF. Here the CDR3 DNA reads TGTGCCAGCAGTAAGACAGTGACCTACGAGCAGTACTTC. The V gene is TRBV6-6, the J gene TRBJ2-7, with a possible D match to TRBD1 (5 bases). Trimming took 5 bases from V and 2 from J, leaving 10 bases between them. Per germline, CDR1 MNHNY and CDR2 SVGAGI (reference sequence). CDR3 size: 13 residues.

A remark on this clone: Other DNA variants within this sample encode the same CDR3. This CDR3 is CASSPPGLAGGREQYF. In nucleotides, the CDR3 is TGTGCCAGCAGCCCACCCGGTCTAGCGGGGGGGCGTGAGCAGTACTTC. The chain employs TRBV7-2 and TRBJ2-7; 12 nucleotides agree with TRBD2. Losses at the gene ends were 5 bases for V and 7 bases for J; bases not matched to a gene: 12. CDR3 length: 16 amino acids. The germline CDR1 and CDR2 sequences are SGHTA and FQGNSA.

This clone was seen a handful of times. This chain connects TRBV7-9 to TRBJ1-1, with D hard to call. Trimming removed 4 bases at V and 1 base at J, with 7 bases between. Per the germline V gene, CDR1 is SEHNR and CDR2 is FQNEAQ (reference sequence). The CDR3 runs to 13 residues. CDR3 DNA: TGTGCCAGCAGCTCCCTTCGGAACACTGAAGCTTTCTTT. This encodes CASSSLRNTEAFF.